The 12 T cell receptor beta chains listed next were all sequenced from one sample in a study of cytomegalovirus exposure and HLA in healthy donors. The PCR contained 60 Vbeta and 13 Jbeta primers. The assay was immunoSEQ multiplex PCR, and TCRdb's table has in-frame clones only and misses some. The top ten clones hold 7.5% to 9.5% of a sample with approximately 84,000 clones, over 65% of them seen once. The sequencing input was PBMCs. The receptors derive from a man in his forties or fifties in good health and CMV-seropositive.

The rearrangement links TRBV5-1 to TRBJ2-2; TRBD1 matches at 7 bases. The germline CDR1 and CDR2 sequences are SGHRS and YFSETQ. The CDR3 loop spans 15 amino acids. V lost 4 bases, J lost 5 bases, and 8 bases stayed unmatched. CDR3 protein: CASSDEGARTGELFF. In DNA form, the CDR3 reads TGCGCCAGCAGCGACGAGGGGGCTCGGACCGGGGAGCTGTTTTTT.

V and J are TRBV19 and TRBJ2-3; D unclear. From germline, CDR1 is LNHDA and CDR2 SQIVND (reference sequence). Trimming stripped 5 bases from V and 2 bases from J, with 11 bases between. The CDR3 has 14 residues. CDR3 sequence: CASSGLADTDTQYF. The CDR3 DNA is TGTGCCAGTAGTGGTCTCGCGGACACAGATACGCAGTATTTT.

The chain joins TRBV27 to TRBJ2-7; 7 bases agree with TRBD2. This CDR3 comprises 17 residues. The ends lost 5 bases at V and 2 bases at J; junction bases unmatched: 15. The germline CDR1 and CDR2 sequences are MNHEY and SMNVEV (reference sequence). DNA of the CDR3: TGTGCCAGCAGTCCCGATCGGGGGGACTTCCCGCCCTACGAGCAGTACTTC. Translation: CASSPDRGDFPPYEQYF.

The chain links TRBV28 to TRBJ1-5; 9 bases fit TRBD1. CDR1 MDHEN and CDR2 SYDVKM come from the germline V gene. This CDR3 contains 15 residues. J gave up 8 bases and V 7 bases, and 12 bases lay outside the gene matches. The DNA for the CDR3 is TGTGCCAGCAATTCTGGGGACAGGGATAGGGAGCCCCAGCATTTT. This translates into CASNSGDRDREPQHF.

V gene TRBV4-2 combines with J gene TRBJ2-1; D not resolved. The CDR3 loop spans 13 amino acids. Trimming stripped 6 bases from V and 5 bases from J, with 11 bases between. CDR1 and CDR2 from the germline V gene are LGHNA and YNFKEQ. CDR3 in DNA: TGTGCCAGCAGACAAAGCCGGGACAATGAGCAGTTCTTC. Encoded protein: CASRQSRDNEQFF.

This rearrangement joins TRBV5-4 to TRBJ2-7; tentatively, D is TRBD2 (5 bases). Germline CDR1 reads SGHNT; CDR2 reads YYREEE (reference sequence). Trimming shortened V by 4 bases and J by 2 bases, and 22 bases separated the two germline ends. CDR3 size: 17 residues. CDR3 residues: CASSPPGRLTRAYEQYF. The CDR3, as DNA: TGTGCCAGCAGCCCGCCCGGACGGTTAACTAGAGCCTACGAGCAGTACTTC.

This chain uses TRBV5-8 with TRBJ1-1, with D perhaps TRBD1 (5 bases). Germline lookup yields CDR1 SGHTS and CDR2 YDEGEE. The CDR3 has 16 residues. Deletions cut 5 bases from V and 5 bases from J, with 22 bases between. CDR3 nucleotides: TGTGCCAGCAGTATCTTGTTTGTGGCAGGGAGGACTGAAGCTTTCTTT. This sequence encodes CASSILFVAGRTEAFF.

This clone was detected once. The chain is built from TRBV6-5 and TRBJ1-2; TRBD1 might be the D (6 bases). The germline V gene encodes CDR1 MNHEY and CDR2 SVGAGI. The V end was cut by 2 bases, the J end by 7 bases, with 20 bases between. CDR3 length: 16 residues. The CDR3 region has the DNA TGTGCCAGCAGTTACCTGGGGGCAGGGGTTTACGGTGGCTACACCTTC. Translation gives CASSYLGAGVYGGYTF.

V gene TRBV6-4 combines with J gene TRBJ2-2; 9 bases are a match to TRBD1. V lost 6 bases to trimming and J lost 5 bases; unmatched junction nucleotides: 7. Germline assignment: CDR1 MRHNA and CDR2 SNTAGT. This CDR3 region has 15 residues. The CDR3 region is CASSEGQGETGELFF. The CDR3 coding sequence is TGTGCCAGCAGCGAGGGACAGGGCGAGACCGGGGAGCTGTTTTTT.

This chain connects TRBV29-1 to TRBJ1-3; 7 bases fit TRBD1. This CDR3 comprises 14 residues. With V trimmed by 4 bases and J by 0 bases, 3 bases remained unmatched. Germline V gene sequence: CDR1 SQVTM, CDR2 ANQGSEA. CDR3 in amino acids: CSVAGDSSGNTIYF. The CDR3 nucleotides are TGCAGCGTTGCCGGGGACAGCTCTGGAAACACCATATATTTT.

The rearrangement joins TRBV29-1 to TRBJ2-1, with TRBD2 matching 10 bases. CDR1 is SQVTM, CDR2 ANQGSEA, per germline. V shed 6 bases, J shed 4 bases, and the junction held 6 bases outside the gene matches. There are 14 residues in the CDR3. As DNA, the CDR3 is TGCAGCGTACGACTAGCGGGCGGTTACAATGAGCAGTTCTTC. Translated: CSVRLAGGYNEQFF.

The CDR3 coding sequence is TGTGCCAGCAGCCCCGGACTGACTAGCGGGGGTACCAATGAGCAGTTCTTC. This encodes CASSPGLTSGGTNEQFF. The rearrangement uses TRBV11-3 and TRBJ2-1; 12 bases are shared with TRBD2. From germline, CDR1 is SGHNT and CDR2 YENEEA. The length of the CDR3 is 17 residues. J lost 6 bases, V lost 5 bases, and 11 bases had no gene match. Supplemented by reference TRBV11-3 and TRBJ2-1, the full variable domain reads EAGVVQSPRYKIIEKKQPVAFWCNPISGHNTLYWYLQNLGQGPELLIRYENEEAVDDSQLPKDRFSAERLKGVDSTLKIQPAELGDSAVYLCASSPGLTSGGTNEQFFGPGTRLTVL.